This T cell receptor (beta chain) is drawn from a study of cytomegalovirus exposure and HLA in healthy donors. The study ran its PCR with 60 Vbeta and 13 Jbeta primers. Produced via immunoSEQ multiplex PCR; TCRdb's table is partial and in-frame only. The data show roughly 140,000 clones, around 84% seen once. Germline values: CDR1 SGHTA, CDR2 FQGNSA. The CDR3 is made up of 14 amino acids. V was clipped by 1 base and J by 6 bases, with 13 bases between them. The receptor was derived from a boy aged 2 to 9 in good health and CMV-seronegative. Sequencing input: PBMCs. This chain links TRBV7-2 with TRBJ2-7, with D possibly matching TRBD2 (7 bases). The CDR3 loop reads CASSLVYREGEQYF. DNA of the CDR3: TGTGCCAGCAGCTTAGTTTACAGGGAGGGCGAGCAGTACTTC.